These 30 T cell receptor beta chains were all obtained from the same sample, sequenced in a study of T cell responses to AZD1222 COVID-19 vaccine. The method was immunoSEQ multiplex PCR; TCRdb's version includes in-frame clones alone and lacks a portion of them. The sample includes approximately 130,000 clones, 80% to 90% seen only once; the top ten take about 25%. The starting material was peripheral blood, obtained 28 days after the second AZD1222 dose. These receptors came from an adult who received the AZD1222 COVID-19 vaccine.

This sequence joins TRBV9 and TRBJ1-2; tentatively, D is TRBD1 (5 bases). The CDR3 spans 16 residues. V shed 5 bases and J shed 7 bases, with 24 bases lying between them. CDR1 SGDLS and CDR2 YYNGEE come from the germline V gene. The chain's CDR3 is CASSLGAGDPQSGYTF. The CDR3 nucleotides are TGTGCCAGCAGTCTAGGGGCTGGGGATCCCCAGAGTGGCTACACCTTC. Drawing the rest from reference TRBV9 and TRBJ1-2, the complete variable domain is DSGVTQTPKHLITATGQRVTLRCSPRSGDLSVYWYQQSLDQGLQFLIQYYNGEERAKGNILERFSAQQFPDLHSELNLSSLELGDSALYFCASSLGAGDPQSGYTFGSGTRLTVV.

The rearrangement joins TRBV7-2 to TRBJ2-3; the D is unclear. The CDR3 is 12 residues long. The V end was cut by 1 base, the J end by 6 bases, with 5 bases between. Germline-derived CDR1 and CDR2 are SGHTA and FQGNSA. CDR3 DNA sequence: TGTGCCAGCAGCTTAGGGGCTGATACGCAGTATTTT. It encodes CASSLGADTQYF.

For this clone: Mismatch with germline at one junction end may stem from a read error. The chain employs TRBV11-1 and TRBJ1-6, with D unresolved. CDR3 length: 13 amino acids. CDR1 SGHAT and CDR2 FQDESV come from the germline V gene (reference sequence). The DNA of the CDR3 is TGTGCCAGCAGCTTACTGGGTGATTCGCCCCTCCACTTT. It translates to CASSLLGDSPLHF.

This clone was counted once. V is TRBV29-1 and J is TRBJ2-3; 7 positions match TRBD2. Looked up from germline, CDR1 is SQVTM and CDR2 is ANQGSEA. The trim removed 4 bases at V and 2 bases at J, leaving 12 bases unmatched. The CDR3 spans 16 residues. In nucleotides, the CDR3 is TGCAGCGTTGTTGGGCCTTCGGGAGGCTCCACAGATACGCAGTATTTT. This sequence encodes CSVVGPSGGSTDTQYF.

The gene calls are TRBV3-1 (or the pseudogene TRBV3-2) and TRBJ2-1, with D unresolved. V lost 0 bases and J 5 bases, leaving 8 bases between the germline ends. Germline CDR1 is LGHDT and CDR2 is YNNKEL (reference sequence). This CDR3 comprises 14 residues. The CDR3 DNA reads TGTGCCAGCAGCCAAGATTACAGCCACAATGAGCAGTTCTTC. This gives the protein CASSQDYSHNEQFF.

This clone appeared once. The chain links TRBV28 to TRBJ1-3, with D unclear. V lost 7 bases and J 0 bases, leaving 7 bases between the germline ends. Germline CDR1 and CDR2: MDHEN and SYDVKM. The CDR3 runs to 13 residues. In nucleotides, the CDR3 is TGTGCCAGCAACACTGGCTCTGGAAACACCATATATTTT. It is translated as CASNTGSGNTIYF.

CDR3 coding DNA: TGTGCCAGCAGCCGTACAGGAGAGCAGTACTTC. Translating it yields CASSRTGEQYF. This rearrangement joins TRBV7-9 to TRBJ2-7, with D perhaps TRBD1 (5 bases). The V gene's germline CDR1 is SEHNR and CDR2 FQNEAQ (reference sequence). Trimming took 5 bases from V and 7 from J, leaving 9 bases between them. This CDR3 spans 11 amino acids. Supplemented by reference TRBV7-9 and TRBJ2-7, the full variable domain reads DTGVSQNPRHKITKRGQNVTFRCDPISEHNRLYWYRQTLGQGPEFLTYFQNEAQLEKSRLLSDRFSAERPKGSFSTLEIQRTEQGDSAMYLCASSRTGEQYFGPGTRLTVT.

This rearrangement joins TRBV9 to TRBJ2-2; D may match TRBD1 or TRBD2 (5 bases each). CDR3 length: 17 amino acids. Germline loops: CDR1 SGDLS, CDR2 YYNGEE. Trimming took 4 bases from V and 5 from J, leaving 21 bases between them. CDR3 in amino acids: CASSPRDPRIGTGELFF. The CDR3, as DNA: TGTGCCAGCAGCCCCCGGGACCCACGTATCGGGACCGGGGAGCTGTTTTTT.

The chain combines TRBV7-3 with TRBJ1-1; the D is unclear. The CDR3 sequence is 18 residues long. Germline V gene lookup returns CDR1 SGHTA and CDR2 FQGTGA. V was trimmed by 2 bases and J by 0 bases, leaving 19 bases between them. CDR3 loop: CASSLLFKAARMNTEAFF. The CDR3 bases are TGTGCCAGCAGCTTACTATTCAAGGCAGCACGCATGAACACTGAAGCTTTCTTT.

This clone showed up just once. The chain has TRBV7-9 and TRBJ2-7, with D uncertain. The CDR3 is made up of 16 amino acids. Germline assignment: CDR1 SEHNR and CDR2 FQNEAQ (reference sequence). Trimming pared 3 bases from V and 6 bases from J, leaving 21 bases between. Written as DNA, the CDR3 is TGTGCCAGCAGCTTTCCCCCTCCCCGTGTTGGCGCCGAGCAGTACTTC. Amino acid sequence: CASSFPPPRVGAEQYF.

This clone has only a few counts. The chain employs TRBV5-1 and TRBJ2-3; D gene ambiguous. This CDR3 has 13 amino acids. Trimming stripped 6 bases from V and 2 bases from J, with 10 bases between. Germline V lookup: CDR1 SGHRS, CDR2 YFSETQ. The CDR3 bases are TGCGCCAGCACCCATACAGACACAGATACGCAGTATTTT. Its translation: CASTHTDTDTQYF.

The CDR3 coding sequence is TGCGCCAGCAGCTTGTGGGGGACAGGGGGCACGAACACTGAAGCTTTCTTT. This sequence encodes CASSLWGTGGTNTEAFF. This chain joins TRBV5-1 and TRBJ1-1; 12 nucleotides align to TRBD1. V shed 1 base and J 1 base; nucleotides not matched to a gene: 5. Germline V gives CDR1 SGHRS, CDR2 YFSETQ. This CDR3 has 17 amino acids.

The chain carries TRBV10-2 and TRBJ1-1; no firm D call. This CDR3 has 15 amino acids. Trimming took off 7 bases at V and 11 bases at J, with 26 bases between the two ends. Germline CDR1 WSHSY, CDR2 SAAADI. CDR3 residues: CASTVRRTVSWDAFF. The CDR3 coding sequence is TGCGCCAGCACAGTGCGGCGCACTGTCTCTTGGGATGCTTTCTTT.

The V gene is TRBV28, the J gene TRBJ1-6, with 9 bases that match TRBD1. V was pared by 9 bases and J by 9 bases, with 12 bases of the junction left unmatched. Germline CDR1 MDHEN, CDR2 SYDVKM. The CDR3 sequence is 15 residues long. This chain's CDR3 is CASFSQGQGFSPLHF. DNA of the CDR3: TGTGCCAGTTTCTCCCAGGGACAGGGATTTTCACCCCTCCACTTT.

The DNA for the CDR3 is TGTGCCAGCAGCCGACAGGGAAGAGACTACGAGCAGTACTTC. Translated: CASSRQGRDYEQYF. The rearrangement uses TRBV3-1 (or the pseudogene TRBV3-2) and TRBJ2-7; TRBD1 agrees at 7 bases. Unmatched junction bases numbered 6, after V lost 4 bases and J lost 3 bases. The CDR3 has 14 amino acids. Germline V lookup: CDR1 LGHDT, CDR2 YNNKEL (reference sequence).

This chain connects TRBV7-9 to TRBJ2-1, with 13 bases matching TRBD2. Trimming took 4 bases from V and 7 from J; bases not matched to a gene: 10. CDR3 length: 17 amino acids. Germline V CDR1 and CDR2: SEHNR, FQNEAQ (reference sequence). This chain's CDR3 is CASSSPSTSGGANEQFF. CDR3 DNA: TGTGCCAGCAGCTCTCCCTCTACTAGCGGGGGGGCAAATGAGCAGTTCTTC. The variable domain in full, completed from reference TRBV7-9 and TRBJ2-1, reads DTGVSQNPRHKITKRGQNVTFRCDPISEHNRLYWYRQTLGQGPEFLTYFQNEAQLEKSRLLSDRFSAERPKGSFSTLEIQRTEQGDSAMYLCASSSPSTSGGANEQFFGPGTRLTVL.

The chain combines TRBV9 with TRBJ1-4, with D maybe TRBD1 (5 bases). The CDR3 extends over 15 amino acids. Germline V gene lookup returns CDR1 SGDLS and CDR2 YYNGEE. Deletions cut 3 bases from V and 8 bases from J, with 17 bases between. The CDR3 protein is CASSARGVGYEKLFF. The CDR3, as DNA: TGTGCCAGCAGCGCAAGGGGCGTAGGATACGAAAAACTGTTTTTT.

The chain joins TRBV29-1 to TRBJ2-3; D is possibly TRBD2 (5 bases). Trimming left V 6 bases short and J 2 bases short, with 18 bases between. Germline CDR1 SQVTM, CDR2 ANQGSEA. The length of the CDR3 is 15 residues. CDR3 sequence reads: CSVPPRTRNTDTQYF. The CDR3 bases are TGCAGCGTCCCCCCTCGGACTCGAAACACAGATACGCAGTATTTT.

The rearrangement links TRBV11-2 to TRBJ2-3; no firm D call. CDR1 SGHAT and CDR2 FQNNGV come from the germline V gene. The CDR3 is made up of 15 amino acids. Trimming removed 4 bases at V and 1 base at J, with 12 bases between. The CDR3 coding sequence is TGTGCCAGCAGCTACGGTAGCTTCGGCACAGATACGCAGTATTTT. Translation gives CASSYGSFGTDTQYF.

This clone was picked up one time. This chain uses TRBV5-6 with TRBJ1-4; TRBD1 is a possible D gene (6 bases). Trimming took 3 bases from V and 6 from J, leaving 15 bases between them. Germline CDR1 is SGHDT and CDR2 is YYEEEE. The CDR3 covers 15 residues. CDR3 nucleotide sequence: TGTGCCAGCAGCTGGACAGAGGGCCTTGATGAAAAACTGTTTTTT. This translates into CASSWTEGLDEKLFF.

The chain employs TRBV5-5 and TRBJ1-3; no clear D. The CDR3 runs to 13 residues. Germline V lookup: CDR1 SGHKS, CDR2 YYEKEE (reference sequence). The ends were cut back, 3 bases at V and 6 bases at J, with 10 bases in the middle. CDR3 in DNA: TGTGCCAGCAGCTACCAACCCCCAAACACCATATATTTT. It encodes CASSYQPPNTIYF. Full variable domain (outside the CDR3, taken from reference TRBV5-5 and TRBJ1-3): DAGVTQSPTHLIKTRGQQVTLRCSPISGHKSVSWYQQVLGQGPQFIFQYYEKEERGRGNFPDRFSARQFPNYSSELNVNALLLGDSALYLCASSYQPPNTIYFGEGSWLTVV.

The chain recombines TRBV7-6 with TRBJ1-6, with TRBD1 identical over 7 bases. The CDR3 contains 15 residues. The V and J ends lost 3 bases and 7 bases, in that order; junction bases with no gene match: 6. Germline lookup yields CDR1 SGHVS and CDR2 FNYEAQ. The CDR3 reads CASSFTGTDNSPLHF. DNA of the CDR3: TGTGCCAGCAGCTTCACCGGGACAGACAATTCACCCCTCCACTTT.

V is TRBV11-3 and J is TRBJ2-1; TRBD2 matches at 7 bases. Germline CDR1 SGHNT, CDR2 YENEEA. Germline trimming cut 3 bases from V and 8 bases from J; bases unmatched to any gene: 4. The CDR3 has 13 residues. This chain's CDR3 is CASSFFAGDEQFF. Here the CDR3 DNA reads TGTGCCAGCAGCTTTTTTGCGGGGGATGAGCAGTTCTTC.

This clone was observed a few times. The chain is built from TRBV19 and TRBJ1-3; D is uncertain. Looked up from germline, CDR1 is LNHDA and CDR2 is SQIVND (reference sequence). The CDR3 extends over 14 amino acids. Trimming stripped 7 bases from V and 4 bases from J, with 14 bases between. CDR3 in amino acids: CASTGFRWGNTIYF. The CDR3 bases are TGTGCCAGTACTGGGTTTCGCTGGGGAAACACCATATATTTT. Using reference TRBV19 and TRBJ1-3 for the parts outside the CDR3, the full variable domain is DGGITQSPKYLFRKEGQNVTLSCEQNLNHDAMYWYRQDPGQGLRLIYYSQIVNDFQKGDIAEGYSVSREKKESFPLTVTSAQKNPTAFYLCASTGFRWGNTIYFGEGSWLTVV.

V usage is TRBV15 and J usage is TRBJ2-2; 13 nucleotides agree with TRBD2. Germline CDR1 LNHNV, CDR2 YYDKDF (reference sequence). The CDR3 is 19 amino acids. V was clipped by 1 base and J by 5 bases; unmatched bases: 10. CDR3 loop: CATSRVVGLAGSKTGELFF. CDR3 DNA sequence: TGTGCCACCAGCAGAGTGGTGGGACTAGCGGGGAGCAAGACCGGGGAGCTGTTTTTT.

This chain uses TRBV5-4 with TRBJ1-6; 11 bases align to TRBD1. The CDR3 consists of 12 residues. CDR1 is SGHNT, CDR2 YYREEE, per germline (reference sequence). V dropped 9 bases and J dropped 9; count of bases not matched to a gene: 2. This chain's CDR3 is CATGTGGSPLHF. The CDR3 DNA follows: TGTGCCACCGGGACAGGGGGTTCACCCCTCCACTTT.

DNA for the CDR3: TGTGCCAGCAGCTGGATAGACAGGGGCTACGAGCAGTACTTC. It yields the protein CASSWIDRGYEQYF. The chain links TRBV5-4 to TRBJ2-7; 8 bases align to TRBD1. CDR3 length: 14 amino acids. The germline V gene has CDR1 SGHNT and CDR2 YYREEE (reference sequence). Losses at the gene ends were 3 bases for V and 3 bases for J; bases not matched to a gene: 5.

This rearrangement joins TRBV7-3 to TRBJ1-1, with D uncertain. Germline V lookup: CDR1 SGHTA, CDR2 FQGTGA. The V and J ends lost 2 bases and 1 base respectively, with 11 bases between them. This CDR3 region has 15 residues. CDR3 nucleotide sequence: TGTGCCAGCAGCTTATATGGGTCCGGGAACACTGAAGCTTTCTTT. Residues: CASSLYGSGNTEAFF.

This sequence joins TRBV2 and TRBJ2-5; unclear D gene. The germline V gene encodes CDR1 SNHLY and CDR2 FYNNEI. Trimming left V 4 bases short and J 7 bases short, with 16 bases between. The CDR3 length is 14 residues. CDR3 amino acids: CASSVGPRVATQYF. The CDR3, as DNA: TGTGCCAGCAGTGTGGGCCCTAGGGTTGCGACCCAGTACTTC.

The chain couples TRBV7-2 to TRBJ2-5, with D perhaps assigned TRBD1 or TRBD2 (7 bases each). The CDR3 runs 16 residues. V was cut by 4 bases and J by 5 bases, with 20 bases left in between. Germline assignment: CDR1 SGHTA and CDR2 FQGNSA. Written as DNA, the CDR3 is TGTGCCAGCAGCTCCAGGGGGGGAAGGATTCATGAGACCCAGTACTTC. Its protein product is CASSSRGGRIHETQYF.